This entry describes one TCR beta chain. Its cognate antigen is unknown. The data belong to a study of follicular helper T cells after annual influenza vaccination. The study, taken as a whole, reports: Plasmablast frequency change correlated with clonality change in ICOS+CD38+ cTfh.

CDR1 SGHRS and CDR2 YFSETQ come from the germline V gene. The CDR3 has 12 residues. V lost 2 bases to trimming and J lost 7 bases, with 4 bases between them. Sequencing used immunoSEQ multiplex PCR; TCRdb keeps in-frame clones, though not all of them. The data contain about 5,600 clones, roughly 82% of them seen just once; the ten biggest clones take up about 0.74%. Time point noted: 2015-2016 season, pre-vaccination. The chain joins TRBV5-1 to TRBJ1-6; no clear D gene. Sequencing used CXCR5- memory CD4+ T cells sorted from blood, obtained on the day of influenza vaccination. The receptor was isolated from an adult who received the influenza vaccine. In DNA, the CDR3 is TGCGCCAGCAGCTTTATGAATTCACCCCTCCACTTT. Translating gives CASSFMNSPLHF.